This T cell receptor beta chain was sequenced for a study of cytomegalovirus exposure and HLA in healthy donors. Whole-study findings and limits: Several of the most significant clusters appeared, in a later analysis, to be linked to common viral pathogens.

The PCR employed 60 Vbeta primers together with 13 Jbeta primers. TCRdb keeps only in-frame clones here, not all; method: immunoSEQ multiplex PCR. The table records approximately 140,000 clones, roughly 80% of them present only once. V was pared by 2 bases and J by 2 bases, with 6 bases of the junction left unmatched. This CDR3 comprises 15 residues. Germline lookup yields CDR1 MNHEY and CDR2 SMNVEV (reference sequence). As for this clone: Its target is not known.

Sequencing was carried out using PBMCs. V usage is TRBV27 and J usage is TRBJ2-7, with 7 bases aligning to TRBD1. The clonotype originates from a female donor in good health and CMV-seronegative. The DNA of the CDR3 is TGTGCCAGCAGTTTACTGACAGGGTTCACCTACGAGCAGTACTTC. Amino acids: CASSLLTGFTYEQYF.